The clone carrying this TCR beta chain turned up a few times. Its antigen is unknown. J was trimmed by 2 bases and V by 3 bases; bases with no gene match: 6. This CDR3 spans 17 amino acids. Germline CDR1 and CDR2: MGHRA and YSYEKL. The data originate from a study of regulatory T cells in long-lasting Graves disease. Overall study findings and caveats: Lower TCR diversity was seen in persistent Graves' patients than in newly diagnosed ones. Persistent disease was characterized by preferential usage of TRBV28, TRBJ1-2 and TRBJ2-5.

Time point given: newly diagnosed GD, antithyroid drugs for less than 3 months. Generation of the TCR library employed RNA extracted from PBMCs. Sequencing libraries for TCR beta were prepared with iRepertoire HTBI primers and Arm-PCR of CDR3 regions. Using its own MiXCR run on the multiplex PCR reads, TCRdb lists one record per CDR3 protein. The repertoire holds about 400,000 distinct CDR3 sequences, with about 17% as singletons. This sample was shared with a second study, whose subject was T cells in Graves' hyperthyroidism and ophthalmopathy.

The sample consisted of peripheral blood mononuclear cells (PBMCs), taken at new diagnosis, from a patient treated with antithyroid drugs. This sequence was found in a woman between 18 and 29 years old with Graves disease. This chain uses TRBV4-1 with TRBJ2-4; 11 bases are a match to TRBD2. The CDR3 loop reads CASSQPTSGSPKNIQYF. CDR3 bases: TGCGCCAGCAGCCAGCCTACTAGCGGGAGTCCCAAAAACATTCAGTACTTC.